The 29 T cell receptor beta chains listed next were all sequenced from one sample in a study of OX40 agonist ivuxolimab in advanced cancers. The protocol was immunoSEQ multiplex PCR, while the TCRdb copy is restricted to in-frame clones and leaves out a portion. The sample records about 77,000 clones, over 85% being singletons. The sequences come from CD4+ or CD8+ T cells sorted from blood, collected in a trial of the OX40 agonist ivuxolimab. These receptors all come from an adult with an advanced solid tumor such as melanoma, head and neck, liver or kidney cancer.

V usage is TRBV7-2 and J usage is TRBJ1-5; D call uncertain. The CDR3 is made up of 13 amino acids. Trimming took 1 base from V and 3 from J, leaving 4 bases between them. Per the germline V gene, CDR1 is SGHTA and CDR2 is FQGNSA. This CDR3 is CASSLGINQPQHF. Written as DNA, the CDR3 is TGTGCCAGCAGCTTAGGGATCAATCAGCCCCAGCATTTT.

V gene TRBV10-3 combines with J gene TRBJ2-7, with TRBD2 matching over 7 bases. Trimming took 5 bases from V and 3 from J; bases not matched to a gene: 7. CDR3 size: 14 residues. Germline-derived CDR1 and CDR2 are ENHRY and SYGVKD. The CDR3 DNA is TGTGCCATCAGTCGGGGGGAGTCCCTCTACGAGCAGTACTTC. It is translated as CAISRGESLYEQYF.

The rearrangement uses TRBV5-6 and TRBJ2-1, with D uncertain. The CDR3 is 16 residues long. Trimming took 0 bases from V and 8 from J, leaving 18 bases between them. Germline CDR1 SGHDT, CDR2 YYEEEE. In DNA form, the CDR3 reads TGTGCCAGCAGCTTGGCCCCACCTGCCCCGGTCGATGAGCAGTTCTTC. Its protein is CASSLAPPAPVDEQFF.

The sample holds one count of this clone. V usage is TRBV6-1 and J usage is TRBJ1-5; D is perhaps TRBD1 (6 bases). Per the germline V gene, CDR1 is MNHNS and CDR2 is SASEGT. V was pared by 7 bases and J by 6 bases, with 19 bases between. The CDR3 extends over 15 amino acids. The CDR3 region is CASTSGGRDGQPQHF. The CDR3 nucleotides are TGTGCCAGCACCTCGGGGGGCAGGGATGGTCAGCCCCAGCATTTT.

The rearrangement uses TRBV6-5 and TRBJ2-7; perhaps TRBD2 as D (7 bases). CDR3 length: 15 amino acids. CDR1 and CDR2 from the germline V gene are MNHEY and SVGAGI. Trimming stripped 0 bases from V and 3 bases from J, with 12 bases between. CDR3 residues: CASSYSSGGSYEQYF. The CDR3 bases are TGTGCCAGCAGTTACTCTTCGGGGGGCAGCTACGAGCAGTACTTC.

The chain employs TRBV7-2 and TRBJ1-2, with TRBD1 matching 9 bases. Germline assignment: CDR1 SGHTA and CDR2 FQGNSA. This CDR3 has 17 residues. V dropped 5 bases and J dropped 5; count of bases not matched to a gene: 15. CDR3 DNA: TGTGCCAGCAGCCACCAGGGGGCACAGGGGGCTATTTATGGCTACACCTTC. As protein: CASSHQGAQGAIYGYTF.

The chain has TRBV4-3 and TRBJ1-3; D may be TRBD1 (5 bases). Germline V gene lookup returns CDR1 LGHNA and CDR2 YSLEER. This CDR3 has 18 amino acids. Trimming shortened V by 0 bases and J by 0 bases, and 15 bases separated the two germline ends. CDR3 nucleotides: TGCGCCAGCAGCCAAGATTTAGGCGCCGGGACCTCTGGAAACACCATATATTTT. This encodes CASSQDLGAGTSGNTIYF.

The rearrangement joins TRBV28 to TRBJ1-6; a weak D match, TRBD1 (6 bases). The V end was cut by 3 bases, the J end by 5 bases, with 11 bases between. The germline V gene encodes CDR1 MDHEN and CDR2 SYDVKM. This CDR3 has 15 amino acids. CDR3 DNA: TGTGCCAGCAGTTTTGGGGGACAAAATAATTCACCCCTCCACTTT. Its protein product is CASSFGGQNNSPLHF.

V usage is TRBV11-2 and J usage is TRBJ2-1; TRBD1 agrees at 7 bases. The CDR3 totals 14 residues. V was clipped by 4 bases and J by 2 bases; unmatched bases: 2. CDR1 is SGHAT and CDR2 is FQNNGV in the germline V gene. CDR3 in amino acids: CASSSGQTYNEQFF. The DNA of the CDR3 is TGTGCCAGCAGCTCGGGACAGACCTACAATGAGCAGTTCTTC.

The CDR3 region is CAWSRSRGANYGYTF. The CDR3 region has the DNA TGTGCCTGGAGCCGGAGTCGGGGGGCTAACTATGGCTACACCTTC. V and J are TRBV30 and TRBJ1-2; weak D call: TRBD1 (5 bases). Germline loops: CDR1 GTSNPN, CDR2 SVGIG (reference sequence). V dropped 3 bases and J dropped 0 bases, with 14 bases sitting between them. CDR3 size: 15 residues.

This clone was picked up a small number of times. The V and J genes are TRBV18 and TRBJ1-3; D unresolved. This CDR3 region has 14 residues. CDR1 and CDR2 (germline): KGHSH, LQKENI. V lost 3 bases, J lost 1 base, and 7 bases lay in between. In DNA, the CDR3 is TGTGCCAGCTCACCTGACGGTTCTGGAAACACCATATATTTT. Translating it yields CASSPDGSGNTIYF.

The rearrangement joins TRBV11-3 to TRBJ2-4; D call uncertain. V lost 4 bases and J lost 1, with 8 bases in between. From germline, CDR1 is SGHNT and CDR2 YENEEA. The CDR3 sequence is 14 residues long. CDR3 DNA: TGTGCCAGCAGCTCCGAAGGGGCCAAAAACATTCAGTACTTC. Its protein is CASSSEGAKNIQYF. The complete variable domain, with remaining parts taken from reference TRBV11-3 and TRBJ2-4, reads EAGVVQSPRYKIIEKKQPVAFWCNPISGHNTLYWYLQNLGQGPELLIRYENEEAVDDSQLPKDRFSAERLKGVDSTLKIQPAELGDSAVYLCASSSEGAKNIQYFGAGTRLSVL.

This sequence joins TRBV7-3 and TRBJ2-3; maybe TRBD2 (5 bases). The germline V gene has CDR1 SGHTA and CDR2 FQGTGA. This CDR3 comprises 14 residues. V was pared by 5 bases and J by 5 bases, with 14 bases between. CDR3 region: CASSPRGVRDTQYF. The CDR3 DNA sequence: TGTGCCAGCAGCCCCCGGGGAGTCAGAGATACGCAGTATTTT.

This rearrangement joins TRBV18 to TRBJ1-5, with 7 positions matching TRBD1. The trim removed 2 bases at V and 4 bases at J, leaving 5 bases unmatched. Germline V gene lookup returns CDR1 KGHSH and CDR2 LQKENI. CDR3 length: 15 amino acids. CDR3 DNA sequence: TGTGCCAGCTCACCAGAAGGGGGCGTGAATCAGCCCCAGCATTTT. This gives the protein CASSPEGGVNQPQHF.

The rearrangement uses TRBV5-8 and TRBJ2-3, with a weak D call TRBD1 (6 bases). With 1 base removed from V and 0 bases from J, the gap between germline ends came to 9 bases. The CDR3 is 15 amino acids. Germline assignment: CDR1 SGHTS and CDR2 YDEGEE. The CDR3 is CASSLQGRSTDTQYF. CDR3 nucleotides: TGTGCCAGCAGCTTGCAGGGGCGCAGCACAGATACGCAGTATTTT.

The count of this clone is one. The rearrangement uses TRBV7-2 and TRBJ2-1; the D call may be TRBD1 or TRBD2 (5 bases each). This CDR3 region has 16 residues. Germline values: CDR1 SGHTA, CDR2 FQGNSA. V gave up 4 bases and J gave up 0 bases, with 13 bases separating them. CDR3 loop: CASSSPGRRSYNEQFF. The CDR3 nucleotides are TGTGCCAGCAGCTCACCGGGGCGTCGCTCCTACAATGAGCAGTTCTTC.

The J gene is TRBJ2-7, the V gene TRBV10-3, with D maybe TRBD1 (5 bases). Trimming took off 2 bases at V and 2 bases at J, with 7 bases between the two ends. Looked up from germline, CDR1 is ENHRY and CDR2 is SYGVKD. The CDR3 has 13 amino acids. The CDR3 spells CAISEGHTYEQYF. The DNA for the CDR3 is TGTGCCATCAGTGAGGGACATACCTACGAGCAGTACTTC.

Here the CDR3 reads CASSQEGLGYGYTF. CDR3 nucleotides: TGCGCCAGCAGCCAAGAAGGACTTGGCTATGGCTACACCTTC. This chain connects TRBV4-3 to TRBJ1-2, with no clear D. Germline-derived CDR1 and CDR2 are LGHNA and YSLEER. Trimming stripped 0 bases from V and 4 bases from J, with 9 bases between. This CDR3 comprises 14 residues.

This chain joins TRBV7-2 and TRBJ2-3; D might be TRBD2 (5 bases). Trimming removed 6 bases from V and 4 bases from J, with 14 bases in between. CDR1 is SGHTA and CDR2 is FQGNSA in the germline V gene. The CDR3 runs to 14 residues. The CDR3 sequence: CASRPALRADTQYF. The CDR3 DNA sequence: TGTGCCAGCAGGCCAGCGTTGCGGGCAGATACGCAGTATTTT.

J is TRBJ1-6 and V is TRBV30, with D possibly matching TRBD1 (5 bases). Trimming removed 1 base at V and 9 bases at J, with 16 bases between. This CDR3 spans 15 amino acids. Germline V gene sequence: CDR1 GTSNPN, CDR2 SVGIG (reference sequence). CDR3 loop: CAWSAVGAGTSPLHF. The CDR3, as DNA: TGTGCCTGGAGTGCGGTGGGCGCGGGGACTTCACCCCTCCACTTT. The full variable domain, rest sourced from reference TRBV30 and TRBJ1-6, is SQTIHQWPATLVQPVGSPLSLECTVEGTSNPNLYWYRQAAGRGLQLLFYSVGIGQISSEVPQNLSASRPQDRQFILSSKKLLLSDSGFYLCAWSAVGAGTSPLHFGNGTRLTVT.

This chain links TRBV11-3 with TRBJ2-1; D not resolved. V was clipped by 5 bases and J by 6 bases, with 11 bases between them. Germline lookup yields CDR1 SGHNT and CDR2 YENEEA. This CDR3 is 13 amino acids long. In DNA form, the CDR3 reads TGTGCCAGCAGCCTCTCGGCCACCAATGAGCAGTTCTTC. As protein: CASSLSATNEQFF.

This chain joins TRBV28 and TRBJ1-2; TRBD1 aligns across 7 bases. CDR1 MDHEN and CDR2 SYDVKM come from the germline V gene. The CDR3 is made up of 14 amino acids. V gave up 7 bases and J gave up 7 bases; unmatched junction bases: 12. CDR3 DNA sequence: TGTGCCAGCACCGGGGTTGACAGGGCCGGTGGCTACACCTTC. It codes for CASTGVDRAGGYTF.

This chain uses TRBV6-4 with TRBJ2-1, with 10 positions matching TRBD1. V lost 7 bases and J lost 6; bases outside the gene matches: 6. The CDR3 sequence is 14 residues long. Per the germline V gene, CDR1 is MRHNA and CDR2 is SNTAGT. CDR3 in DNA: TGTGCCAGCACCCGGGACAGGGGTTCCAATGAGCAGTTCTTC. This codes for CASTRDRGSNEQFF.

In DNA form, the CDR3 reads TGTGCCAGCAGCTTGCAACCGTTTAATGAAAAACTGTTTTTT. Encoded protein: CASSLQPFNEKLFF. The rearrangement links TRBV5-5 to TRBJ1-4; D ambiguous. Per germline, CDR1 SGHKS and CDR2 YYEKEE (reference sequence). This CDR3 comprises 14 residues. Trimming shortened V by 1 base and J by 4 bases, and 8 bases separated the two germline ends.

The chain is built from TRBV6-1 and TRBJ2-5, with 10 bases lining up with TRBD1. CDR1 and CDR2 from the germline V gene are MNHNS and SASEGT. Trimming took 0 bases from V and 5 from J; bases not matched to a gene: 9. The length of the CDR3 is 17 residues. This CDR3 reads CASSEAPRGQGYETQYF. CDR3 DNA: TGTGCCAGCAGTGAAGCGCCCCGGGGACAGGGGTACGAGACCCAGTACTTC.

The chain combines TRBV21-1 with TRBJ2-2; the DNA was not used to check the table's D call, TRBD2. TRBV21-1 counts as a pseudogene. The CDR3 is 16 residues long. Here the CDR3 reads CASSTLAGLGGGELFF. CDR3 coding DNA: TGTGCCAGCAGCACCCTAGCGGGACTTGGGGGAGGGGAGCTGTTTTTT.

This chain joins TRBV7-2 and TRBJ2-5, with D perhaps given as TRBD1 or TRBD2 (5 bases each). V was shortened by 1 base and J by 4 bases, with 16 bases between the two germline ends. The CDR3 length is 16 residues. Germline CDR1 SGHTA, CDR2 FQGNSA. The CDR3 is CASSLDGAGQGETQYF. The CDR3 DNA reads TGTGCCAGCAGCTTAGACGGGGCAGGCCAGGGAGAGACCCAGTACTTC.

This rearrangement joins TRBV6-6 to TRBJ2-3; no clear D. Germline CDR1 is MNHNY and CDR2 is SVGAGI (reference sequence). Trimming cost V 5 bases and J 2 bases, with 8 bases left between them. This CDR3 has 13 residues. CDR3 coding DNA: TGTGCCAGCAGTCAAGGATACACAGATACGCAGTATTTT. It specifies CASSQGYTDTQYF.

The DNA for the CDR3 is TGTGCCAGCAGGAAGCCTAGCACAGATACGCAGTATTTT. It encodes CASRKPSTDTQYF. The chain joins TRBV25-1 to TRBJ2-3; unclear D gene. This CDR3 region has 13 residues. Germline V gene lookup returns CDR1 MGHDK and CDR2 SYGVNS. V shed 6 bases and J shed 0 bases, with 7 bases lying between them.